The 3 T cell receptor beta chains below were found in one sample sequenced in a study of identical twins. TCRdb ran MiXCR on the 5' RACE reads and lists one entry per CDR3 protein. Here the sample spans 250,000 or so distinct CDR3 sequences, approximately 7% being singletons. These data were also reused for a study on yellow fever vaccine responses in identical twins.

The source material was memory (CD45RO+) T cells sorted from blood. All receptors derive from a young woman in good health.

This chain joins TRBV3-1 and TRBJ2-2; D remains ambiguous. The CDR3 covers 15 residues. The germline V and J ends were trimmed by 1 base and 5 bases, with 11 bases remaining between them. Germline V gives CDR1 LGHDT, CDR2 YNNKEL (reference sequence). The CDR3 DNA follows: TGTGCCAGCAGCCAAGGGACCTGGGGTACCGGGGAGCTGTTTTTT. This codes for CASSQGTWGTGELFF.

This clonotype was observed a few times. This chain joins TRBV20-1 and TRBJ1-2; D is undetermined. Trimming pared 7 bases from V and 5 bases from J, leaving 14 bases between. The CDR3 has 12 amino acids. CDR1 and CDR2 (germline): DFQATT, SNEGSKA (reference sequence). CDR3 sequence reads: CSVSNSIYGYTF. The CDR3 DNA reads TGCAGTGTATCGAATTCAATATATGGCTACACCTTC.

This clonotype showed up many times. The J gene is TRBJ2-5, the V gene TRBV5-1; TRBD2 agrees at 9 bases. Trimming at V came to 3 bases and at J to 6 bases, leaving 15 bases not matched to a gene. The germline V gene has CDR1 SGHRS and CDR2 YFSETQ. The CDR3 is 17 residues long. The CDR3 sequence is CASSSAGSSGVLKTQYF. The CDR3 DNA sequence: TGCGCCAGCAGCTCGGCAGGGTCTAGCGGGGTTTTGAAGACCCAGTACTTC.